This TCR beta chain was observed in a study of T cell responses to AZD1222 COVID-19 vaccine. About this clone itself: The antigen remains undetermined.

This CDR3 spans 13 amino acids. The germline gives CDR1 SEHNR, CDR2 FQNEAQ (reference sequence). V lost 7 bases and J lost 5, with 14 bases in between. Study results and caveats: Nearly half of spike-specific TCRs reportedly target unmutated variant regions. Possibly, clonal diversity was underestimated; donors were largely white British and included more females. Mapped onto spike, vaccine-associated CD4 TCRs spanned it and were dominant at 160-218 and 743-854.

Clones were read by immunoSEQ multiplex PCR, and TCRdb kept only the in-frame ones, dropping some. The table includes 75,000 to 95,000 clones, 92% detected once. The sequence was collected from an adult in good health. The rearrangement joins TRBV7-9 to TRBJ2-5, with D perhaps TRBD1 (6 bases). Sequences were derived from peripheral blood, sampled on day 0 of MenACWY control vaccination. DNA of the CDR3: TGTGCCAGCACCGGACAGTGGGGGGAGACCCAGTACTTC. Residues: CASTGQWGETQYF.